One and the same sample provided the 4 T cell receptor beta chains below, sequenced in a study of shared clonotypes between healthy human individuals. The repertoire was sequenced with immunoSEQ multiplex PCR; TCRdb's copy has only in-frame clones and lacks some. Seen here are 850,000 to 1,200,000 clones, around 74% observed once, and the top ten hold about 1.5%. Sequencing was carried out using memory CD4+ T cells sorted from blood. This sample's subset: CD45RA-negative fraction. Every receptor here comes from a man aged 18 to 30 in good health.

This clone was detected ten times or more. This sequence joins TRBV19 and TRBJ2-1; 10 bases are a match to TRBD2. The junction had 20 bases not matched to a gene; V was cut back by 4 bases and J by 2 bases. The CDR3 length is 21 residues. Germline V gene lookup returns CDR1 LNHDA and CDR2 SQIVND (reference sequence). The CDR3 DNA is TGTGCCAGTAGTAAACCCCCCTGGCAGCCCGGCAGCGGGAGGGCCTACAATGAGCAGTTCTTC. Residues: CASSKPPWQPGSGRAYNEQFF.

The chain joins TRBV5-4 to TRBJ1-2; the match to TRBD1 covers 8 bases. The CDR3 covers 13 residues. V lost 2 bases, J lost 11 bases, and 8 bases stayed unmatched. In germline, CDR1 is SGHNT, CDR2 YYREEE (reference sequence). This CDR3 reads CASSFVGQEGYTF. The CDR3 DNA reads TGTGCCAGCAGCTTCGTGGGACAGGAAGGTTACACCTTC.

In DNA, the CDR3 is TGTGCCAGCAGCAAACAGGGAGGTACGCAGTATTTT. Translated: CASSKQGGTQYF. This chain connects TRBV6-6 to TRBJ2-3; the D call may be TRBD1 or TRBD2 (6 bases each). The CDR3 length is 12 residues. The V gene's germline CDR1 is MNHNY and CDR2 SVGAGI (reference sequence). V lost 6 bases and J 8 bases, leaving 12 bases between the germline ends.

The V call is TRBV20-1, the J call TRBJ2-5; tentatively, D is TRBD2 (6 bases). Germline V gene lookup returns CDR1 DFQATT and CDR2 SNEGSKA (reference sequence). CDR3 length equals 11 residues. The V end lost 6 bases, the J end lost 7 bases, and 12 bases lay between the germline ends. CDR3 in DNA: TGCAGTGCCCCGTACGGGGGGACCCAGTACTTC. Translation: CSAPYGGTQYF.